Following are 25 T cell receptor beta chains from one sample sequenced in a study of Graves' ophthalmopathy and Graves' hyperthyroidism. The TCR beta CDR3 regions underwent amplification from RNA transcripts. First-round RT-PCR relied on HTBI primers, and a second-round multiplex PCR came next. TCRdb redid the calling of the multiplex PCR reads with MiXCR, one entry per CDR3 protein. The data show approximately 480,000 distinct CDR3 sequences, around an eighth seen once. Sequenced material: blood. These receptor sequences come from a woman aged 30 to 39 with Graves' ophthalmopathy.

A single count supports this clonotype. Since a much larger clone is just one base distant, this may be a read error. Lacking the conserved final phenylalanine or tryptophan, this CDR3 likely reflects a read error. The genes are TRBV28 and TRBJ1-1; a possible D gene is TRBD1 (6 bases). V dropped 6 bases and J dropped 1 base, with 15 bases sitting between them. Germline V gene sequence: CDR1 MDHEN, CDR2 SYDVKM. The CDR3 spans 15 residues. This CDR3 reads CASRRSGGPNTEAFL. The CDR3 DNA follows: TGTGCCAGCAGGCGAAGCGGGGGGCCGAACACTGAAGCTTTCTTG.

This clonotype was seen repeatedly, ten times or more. For the CDR3, the DNA is TGCAGTGCTAGAGGCGACAGGGGGGGGCCCATCTCTGGAAACACCATATATTTT. Translated, it gives CSARGDRGGPISGNTIYF. The chain has TRBV20-1 and TRBJ1-3; 9 bases are shared with TRBD1. This CDR3 spans 18 amino acids. The germline CDR1 and CDR2 sequences are DFQATT and SNEGSKA (reference sequence). The J segment lost 0 bases and the V segment lost 1 base, leaving 10 bases of the junction unmatched.

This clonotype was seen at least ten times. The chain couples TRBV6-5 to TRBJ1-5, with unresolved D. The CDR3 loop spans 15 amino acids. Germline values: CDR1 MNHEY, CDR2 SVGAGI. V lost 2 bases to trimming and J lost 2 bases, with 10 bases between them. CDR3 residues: CASSYRVEGNQPQHF. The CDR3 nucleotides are TGTGCCAGCAGTTACAGGGTGGAGGGCAATCAGCCCCAGCATTTT.

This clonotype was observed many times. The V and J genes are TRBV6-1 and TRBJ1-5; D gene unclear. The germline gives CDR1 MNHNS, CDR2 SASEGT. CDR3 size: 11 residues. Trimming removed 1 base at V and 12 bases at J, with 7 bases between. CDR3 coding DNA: TGTGCCAGCAGTGAAGGAATCGTCCAGCATTTT. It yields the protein CASSEGIVQHF.

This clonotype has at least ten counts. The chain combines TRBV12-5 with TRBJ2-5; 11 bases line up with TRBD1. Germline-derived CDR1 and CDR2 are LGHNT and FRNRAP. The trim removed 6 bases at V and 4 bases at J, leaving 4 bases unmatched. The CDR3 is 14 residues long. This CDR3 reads CASGLGTGGETQYF. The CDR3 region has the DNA TGTGCTAGTGGACTAGGGACAGGGGGAGAGACCCAGTACTTC.

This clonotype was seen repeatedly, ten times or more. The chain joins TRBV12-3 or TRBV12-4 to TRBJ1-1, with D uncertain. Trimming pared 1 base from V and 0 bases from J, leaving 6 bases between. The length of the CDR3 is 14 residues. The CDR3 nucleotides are TGTGCCAGCAGTTTAGGGCGGATGAACACTGAAGCTTTCTTT. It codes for CASSLGRMNTEAFF.

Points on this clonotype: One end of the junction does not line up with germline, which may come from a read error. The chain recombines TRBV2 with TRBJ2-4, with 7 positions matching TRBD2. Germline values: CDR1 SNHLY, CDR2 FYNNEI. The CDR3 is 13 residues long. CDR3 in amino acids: CASIGGTKNIQCF. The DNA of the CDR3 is TGTGCCAGCATCGGGGGGACCAAAAACATTCAGTGCTTC.

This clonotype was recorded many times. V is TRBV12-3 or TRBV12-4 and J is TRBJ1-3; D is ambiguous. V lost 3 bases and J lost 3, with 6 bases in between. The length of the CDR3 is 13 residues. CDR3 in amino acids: CASSFLIGNTIYF. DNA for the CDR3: TGTGCCAGCAGTTTTTTAATTGGAAACACCATATATTTT.

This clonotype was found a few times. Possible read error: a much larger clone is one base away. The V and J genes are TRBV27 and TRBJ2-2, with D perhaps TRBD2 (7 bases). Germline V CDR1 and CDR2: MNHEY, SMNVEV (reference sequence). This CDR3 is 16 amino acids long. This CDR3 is CASSLSRGRFTGKLFF. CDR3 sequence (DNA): TGTGCCAGCAGTTTATCGCGGGGGCGCTTCACCGGGAAGCTGTTTTTT.

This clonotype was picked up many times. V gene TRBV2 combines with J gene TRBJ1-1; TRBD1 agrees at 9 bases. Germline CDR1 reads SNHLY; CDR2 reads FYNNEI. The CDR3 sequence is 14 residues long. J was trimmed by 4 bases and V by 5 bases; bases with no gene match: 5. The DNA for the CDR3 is TGTGCCAGCAGTCCACAGGGGGCCAGCACTGAAGCTTTCTTT. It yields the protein CASSPQGASTEAFF.

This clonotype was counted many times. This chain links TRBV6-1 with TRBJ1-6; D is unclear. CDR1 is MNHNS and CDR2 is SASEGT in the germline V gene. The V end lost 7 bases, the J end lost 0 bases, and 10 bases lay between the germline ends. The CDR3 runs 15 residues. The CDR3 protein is CASKDWGSYNSPLHF. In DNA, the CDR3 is TGTGCCAGCAAAGACTGGGGCTCCTATAATTCACCCCTCCACTTT.

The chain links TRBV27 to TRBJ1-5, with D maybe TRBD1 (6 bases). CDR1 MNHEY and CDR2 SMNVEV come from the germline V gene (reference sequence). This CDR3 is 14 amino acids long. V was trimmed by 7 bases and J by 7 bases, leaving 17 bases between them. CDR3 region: CASTLRGGGQPQHF. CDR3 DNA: TGTGCCAGCACCTTGAGAGGGGGGGGGCAGCCCCAGCATTTT.

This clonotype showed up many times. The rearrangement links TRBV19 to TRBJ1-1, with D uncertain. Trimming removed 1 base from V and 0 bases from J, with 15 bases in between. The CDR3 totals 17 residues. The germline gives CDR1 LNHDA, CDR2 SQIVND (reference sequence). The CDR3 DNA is TGTGCCAGTAGTATAGGTCCCAGGAAAGGAATGAACACTGAAGCTTTCTTT. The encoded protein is CASSIGPRKGMNTEAFF.

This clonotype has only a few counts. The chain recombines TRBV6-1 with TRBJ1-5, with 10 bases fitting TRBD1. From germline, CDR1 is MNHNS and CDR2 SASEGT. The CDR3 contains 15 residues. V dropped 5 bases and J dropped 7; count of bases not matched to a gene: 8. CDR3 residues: CASSTTGGVRQPQHF. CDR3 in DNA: TGTGCCAGCAGTACGACAGGGGGCGTTCGGCAGCCCCAGCATTTT.

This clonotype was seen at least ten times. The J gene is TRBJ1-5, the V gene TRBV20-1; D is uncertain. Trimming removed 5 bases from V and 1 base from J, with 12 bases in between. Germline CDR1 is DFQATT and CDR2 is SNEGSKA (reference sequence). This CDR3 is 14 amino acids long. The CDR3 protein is CSAPKPGSNQPQHF. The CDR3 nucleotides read TGCAGTGCTCCAAAACCGGGGAGCAATCAGCCCCAGCATTTT.

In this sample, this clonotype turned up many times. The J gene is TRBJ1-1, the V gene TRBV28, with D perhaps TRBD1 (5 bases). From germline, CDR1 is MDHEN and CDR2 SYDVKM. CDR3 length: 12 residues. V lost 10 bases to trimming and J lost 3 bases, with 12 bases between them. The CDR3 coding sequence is TGTGCCACCGGGGGAGTGTACACTGAAGCTTTCTTT. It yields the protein CATGGVYTEAFF.

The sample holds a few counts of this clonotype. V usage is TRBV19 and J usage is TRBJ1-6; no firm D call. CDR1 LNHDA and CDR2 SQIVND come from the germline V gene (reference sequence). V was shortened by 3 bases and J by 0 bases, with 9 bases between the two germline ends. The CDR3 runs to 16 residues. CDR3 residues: CASSIGGSSYNSPLHF. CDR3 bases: TGTGCCAGTAGTATTGGCGGGAGCTCCTATAATTCACCCCTCCACTTT.

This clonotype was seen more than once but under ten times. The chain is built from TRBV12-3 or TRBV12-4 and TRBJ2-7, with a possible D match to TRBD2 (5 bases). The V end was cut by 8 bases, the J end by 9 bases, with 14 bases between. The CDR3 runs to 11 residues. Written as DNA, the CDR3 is TGTGCCAGCGGCGCCGGGGAAGGGCAGTACTTC. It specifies CASGAGEGQYF.

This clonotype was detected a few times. The CDR3 is CASSEFSGGADTQYF. In nucleotides, the CDR3 is TGTGCCAGCAGTGAATTTAGCGGGGGGGCAGATACGCAGTATTTT. The rearrangement links TRBV6-1 to TRBJ2-3; 11 bases align to TRBD2. Germline V gene data show CDR1 as MNHNS and CDR2 as SASEGT. V lost 2 bases to trimming and J lost 4 bases; unmatched junction nucleotides: 2. CDR3 size: 15 residues.

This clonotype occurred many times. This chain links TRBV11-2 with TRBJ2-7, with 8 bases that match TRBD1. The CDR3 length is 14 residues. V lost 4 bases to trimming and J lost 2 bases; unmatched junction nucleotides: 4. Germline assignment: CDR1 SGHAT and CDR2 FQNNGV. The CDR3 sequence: CASSSTGGPYEQYF. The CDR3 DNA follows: TGTGCCAGCAGCTCTACAGGGGGACCCTACGAGCAGTACTTC. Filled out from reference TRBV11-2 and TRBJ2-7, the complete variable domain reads EAGVAQSPRYKIIEKRQSVAFWCNPISGHATLYWYQQILGQGPKLLIQFQNNGVVDDSQLPKDRFSAERLKGVDSTLKIQPAKLEDSAVYLCASSSTGGPYEQYFGPGTRLTVT.

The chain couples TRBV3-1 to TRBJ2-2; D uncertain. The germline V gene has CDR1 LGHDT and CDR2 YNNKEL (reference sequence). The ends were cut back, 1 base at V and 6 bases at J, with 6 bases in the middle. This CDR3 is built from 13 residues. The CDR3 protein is CASSQGVAGELFF. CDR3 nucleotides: TGTGCCAGCAGCCAAGGAGTGGCCGGGGAGCTGTTTTTT.

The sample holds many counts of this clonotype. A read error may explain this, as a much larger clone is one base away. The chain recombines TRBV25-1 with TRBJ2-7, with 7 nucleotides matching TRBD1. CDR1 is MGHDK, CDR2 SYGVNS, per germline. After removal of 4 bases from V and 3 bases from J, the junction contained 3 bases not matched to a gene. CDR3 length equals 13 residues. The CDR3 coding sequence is TGTGCCAGCAGTGGGTCAGGGGGCTACGAGCAGTACTTC. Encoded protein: CASSGSGGYEQYF.

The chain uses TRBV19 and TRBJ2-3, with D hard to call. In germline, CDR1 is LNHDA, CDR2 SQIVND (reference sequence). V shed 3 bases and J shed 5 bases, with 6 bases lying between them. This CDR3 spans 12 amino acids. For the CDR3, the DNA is TGTGCCAGTAGTATTTCTCAAGATACGCAGTATTTT. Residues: CASSISQDTQYF.

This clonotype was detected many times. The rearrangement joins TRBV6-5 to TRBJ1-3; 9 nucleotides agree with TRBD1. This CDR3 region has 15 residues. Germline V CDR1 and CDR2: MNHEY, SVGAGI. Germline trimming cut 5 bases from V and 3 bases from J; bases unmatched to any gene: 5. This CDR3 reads CASSQGTGRGNTIYF. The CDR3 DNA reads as TGTGCCAGCAGTCAGGGGACAGGGCGTGGAAACACCATATATTTT.

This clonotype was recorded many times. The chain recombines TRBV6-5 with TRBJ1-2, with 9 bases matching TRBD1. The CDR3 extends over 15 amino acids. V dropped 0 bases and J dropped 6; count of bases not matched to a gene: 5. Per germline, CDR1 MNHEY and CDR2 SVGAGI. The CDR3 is CASSYSTGGANGYTF. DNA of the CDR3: TGTGCCAGCAGTTACTCCACAGGGGGCGCGAATGGCTACACCTTC.